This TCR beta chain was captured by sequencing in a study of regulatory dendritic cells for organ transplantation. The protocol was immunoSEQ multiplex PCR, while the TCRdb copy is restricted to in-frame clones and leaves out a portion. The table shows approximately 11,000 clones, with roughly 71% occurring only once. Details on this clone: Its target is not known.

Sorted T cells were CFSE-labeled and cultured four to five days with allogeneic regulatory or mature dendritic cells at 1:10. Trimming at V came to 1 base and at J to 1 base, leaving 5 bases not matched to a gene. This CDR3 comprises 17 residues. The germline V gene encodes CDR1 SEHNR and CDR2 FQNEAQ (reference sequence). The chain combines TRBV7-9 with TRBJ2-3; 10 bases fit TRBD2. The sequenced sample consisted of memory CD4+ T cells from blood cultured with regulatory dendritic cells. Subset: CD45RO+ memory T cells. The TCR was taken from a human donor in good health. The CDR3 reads CASSLGASGGGTDTQYF. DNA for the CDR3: TGTGCCAGCAGCTTAGGTGCCAGCGGGGGGGGCACAGATACGCAGTATTTT.